The 10 T cell receptor beta chains below were found in one sample sequenced in a study of blood T cells in healthy people across ages. It was with a sample-barcoded 5' primer and a J-beta primer mix that a second PCR of roughly 7 to 12 cycles was run. TCRdb processed the 5' RACE reads anew with MiXCR; each CDR3 protein has one entry. The data contain over 1,500,000 distinct CDR3 sequences, 40% to 55% of them singletons. The sample was blood. These receptors were taken from a woman between 40 and 50 years old in good health.

Ten or more counts support this clonotype. This rearrangement joins TRBV11-1 to TRBJ2-1; 8 bases are shared with TRBD2. There are 13 residues in the CDR3. V lost 5 bases to trimming and J lost 13 bases; unmatched junction nucleotides: 10. The germline V gene has CDR1 SGHAT and CDR2 FQDESV (reference sequence). The CDR3 loop is CASSDLYGTSQFF. The DNA of the CDR3 is TGTGCCAGCAGCGACCTTTACGGGACTAGTCAGTTCTTC.

This chain links TRBV7-2 with TRBJ2-1; 7 nucleotides match TRBD2. With the DNA end fitting TRBJ2-7 better, the J assignment may be wrong. The CDR3 spans 15 residues. Germline V gene lookup returns CDR1 SGHTA and CDR2 FQGNSA. CDR3 DNA: TGTGCCAGCAGCTTAGCGCGGGGGACCTACAATGAGCAGTACTTC. It is translated as CASSLARGTYNEQYF.

This clonotype was counted a few times. V is TRBV6-2 or TRBV6-3 and J is TRBJ2-1; D unresolved. The CDR3 contains 13 residues. The V gene's germline CDR1 is MNHEY and CDR2 SVGEGT. Trimming pared 2 bases from V and 6 bases from J, leaving 8 bases between. The CDR3 nucleotides are TGTGCCAGCAGTTACGACGTATCCAATGAGCAGTTCTTC. Its protein product is CASSYDVSNEQFF.

V usage is TRBV6-5 and J usage is TRBJ2-3; no reliable D call. Germline V gene sequence: CDR1 MNHEY, CDR2 SVGAGI. Deletions cut 2 bases from V and 1 base from J, with 4 bases between. This CDR3 has 13 amino acids. This chain's CDR3 is CASSYVGTDTQYF. The CDR3 DNA is TGTGCCAGCAGTTACGTAGGCACAGATACGCAGTATTTT.

The DNA of the CDR3 is TGTGCCAGCAGCTTAGATGGTGGCCAGGGGAGGGCTGAAGCTTTCTTT. As protein: CASSLDGGQGRAEAFF. The V call is TRBV7-9, the J call TRBJ1-1, with a tentative D call TRBD1 (6 bases). This CDR3 has 16 amino acids. The V and J ends lost 1 base and 6 bases respectively, with 18 bases between them. Looked up from germline, CDR1 is SEHNR and CDR2 is FQNEAQ (reference sequence).

The sample holds a few counts of this clonotype. This chain connects TRBV12-3 or TRBV12-4 to TRBJ2-1, with D perhaps TRBD2 (6 bases). Trimming left V 3 bases short and J 5 bases short, with 14 bases between. The CDR3 loop spans 15 amino acids. CDR3 sequence: CASSLAGTLHNEQFF. CDR3 sequence (DNA): TGTGCCAGCAGTTTGGCGGGGACCCTACACAATGAGCAGTTCTTC.

The genes are TRBV4-1 and TRBJ2-1; 10 nucleotides agree with TRBD1. The better agreement between TRBJ2-7 and the DNA end casts doubt on the J call. The germline gives CDR1 MGHRA, CDR2 YSYEKL. CDR3 length equals 17 residues. In DNA form, the CDR3 reads TGCGCCAGCAGCCCCTCTCCGGGACAGGGGTCCTACAATGAGCAGTACTTC. Residues: CASSPSPGQGSYNEQYF.

This sequence joins TRBV10-3 and TRBJ1-2, with D hard to call. The CDR3 totals 14 residues. Germline CDR1 is ENHRY and CDR2 is SYGVKD. With 6 bases removed from V and 0 bases from J, the gap between germline ends came to 11 bases. The CDR3 is CAIREGRSNYGYTF. In DNA, the CDR3 is TGTGCCATCAGGGAAGGACGGTCTAACTATGGCTACACCTTC.

V usage is TRBV28 and J usage is TRBJ2-3; D is perhaps TRBD1 or TRBD2 (5 bases each). The CDR3 sequence is 16 residues long. Germline lookup yields CDR1 MDHEN and CDR2 SYDVKM. Trimming left V 1 base short and J 5 bases short, with 16 bases between. CDR3 nucleotide sequence: TGTGCCAGCAGTTTATCCGGGGACGGACGGGGAGATACGCAGTATTTT. Encoded protein: CASSLSGDGRGDTQYF.

The table lists this clonotype with a few counts. This sequence joins TRBV14 and TRBJ2-1; D is possibly TRBD2 (6 bases). The CDR3 loop spans 13 amino acids. Germline CDR1 reads SGHDN; CDR2 reads FVKESK. V was clipped by 7 bases and J by 10 bases, with 17 bases between them. The CDR3 loop reads CASTTDRRGEQFF. The CDR3 DNA is TGTGCCAGCACCACAGACCGGAGGGGCGAGCAGTTCTTC.